The 28 T cell receptor beta chains reported below all come from one sample, sequenced in a study of regulatory T cells in long-lasting Graves disease (dated by TCRdb to about 2021). Library preparation was by multiplex PCR. Sequencing was performed on an Illumina HiSeq 4000. TCR beta libraries were built with iRepertoire HTBI primers and Arm-PCR amplification of CDR3 regions. The public sequencing data were trimmed at Q25 with fastp and processed into clonotypes with MiXCR by TCRdb, which kept only in-frame beta chains. Rows with a matching CDR3 protein are joined into one entry that keeps the most common DNA and genes. For this sample the table gives 300,000 to 400,000 distinct CDR3 sequences, of which 15% were detected only once. About 24% of the sample belongs to the ten largest clones. The intended sense of this specimen's time point label: newly diagnosed GD, antithyroid drugs for less than 3 months. For both TCR sequencing and RNA sequencing, RNA was extracted from PBMCs using TRIzol.

This material consisted of peripheral blood mononuclear cells (PBMCs), taken at new diagnosis, from a patient treated with antithyroid drugs. The receptors here all came from a female donor with Graves disease.

There are many counts of this clonotype. This chain uses TRBV4-2 with TRBJ1-5, with D hard to call. The CDR3 spans 14 residues. Germline lookup yields CDR1 LGHNA and CDR2 YNFKEQ. Trimming pared 4 bases from V and 6 bases from J, leaving 13 bases between. Here the CDR3 DNA reads TGTGCCAGCAGCCGGGGAGAAGTGGGTCAGCCCCAGCATTTT. Protein: CASSRGEVGQPQHF.

This rearrangement joins TRBV20-1 to TRBJ2-2, with TRBD2 matching over 13 bases. The CDR3 is made up of 16 amino acids. Germline CDR1 and CDR2: DFQATT and SNEGSKA (reference sequence). The V and J ends lost 2 bases and 7 bases, in that order; junction bases with no gene match: 7. This CDR3 is CSARTGTSGKFGELFF. CDR3 nucleotide sequence: TGCAGTGCTAGAACAGGGACTAGCGGGAAGTTCGGGGAGCTGTTTTTT.

This clonotype was recorded at least ten times. The chain combines TRBV27 with TRBJ2-7; 7 bases agree with TRBD1. J lost 5 bases, V lost 0 bases, and 10 bases had no gene match. Germline V gives CDR1 MNHEY, CDR2 SMNVEV (reference sequence). The CDR3 sequence is 16 residues long. CDR3 nucleotides: TGTGCCAGCAGTTTATCTGTCTGGCAGGGGGATAACGAGCAGTACTTC. It yields the protein CASSLSVWQGDNEQYF.

This clonotype appeared many times. This chain joins TRBV12-3 or TRBV12-4 and TRBJ1-4; D remains unclear. The CDR3 consists of 14 residues. V shed 1 base and J shed 8 bases, with 11 bases lying between them. DNA for the CDR3: TGTGCCAGCAGTTTAGGGAGTTTATTGGAAAAACTGTTTTTT. Translated, it gives CASSLGSLLEKLFF.

This chain links TRBV28 with TRBJ2-3, with 7 bases fitting TRBD1. The CDR3 loop spans 15 amino acids. With V trimmed by 6 bases and J by 2 bases, 8 bases remained unmatched. In germline, CDR1 is MDHEN, CDR2 SYDVKM. CDR3 sequence (DNA): TGTGCCAGCAGCCCTCGGGACAGCTACACAGATACGCAGTATTTT. This translates into CASSPRDSYTDTQYF. The full variable domain, in which reference TRBV28 and TRBJ2-3 provide the parts outside the CDR3, is DVKVTQSSRYLVKRTGEKVFLECVQDMDHENMFWYRQDPGLGLRLIYFSYDVKMKEKGDIPEGYSVSREKKERFSLILESASTNQTSMYLCASSPRDSYTDTQYFGPGTRLTVL.

This clonotype was detected ten times or more. The chain employs TRBV19 and TRBJ2-6; 8 positions agree with TRBD1. Looked up from germline, CDR1 is LNHDA and CDR2 is SQIVND (reference sequence). V dropped 6 bases and J dropped 2; count of bases not matched to a gene: 3. The CDR3 contains 15 residues. The CDR3 DNA follows: TGTGCCAGTAGGCCAGGGGGCGCTGGGGCCAACGTCCTGACTTTC. Its translation is CASRPGGAGANVLTF.

The V and J genes are TRBV12-3 or TRBV12-4 and TRBJ2-5, with 11 bases identical to TRBD2. This CDR3 contains 13 residues. Trimming removed 8 bases from V and 3 bases from J; junction bases left unmatched: 2. The CDR3 bases are TGTGCCAGCGGGACTAGCGGAAAAGAGACCCAGTACTTC. Translation gives CASGTSGKETQYF.

The rearrangement uses TRBV30 and TRBJ2-6; TRBD1 matches 9 bases. Trimming at V came to 3 bases and at J to 0 bases, leaving 9 bases not matched to a gene. This CDR3 spans 18 amino acids. The germline V gene has CDR1 GTSNPN and CDR2 SVGIG (reference sequence). For the CDR3, the DNA is TGTGCCTGGAGCGGGACAGGGACCCCTCTCTCTGGGGCCAACGTCCTGACTTTC. Its translation: CAWSGTGTPLSGANVLTF.

The J gene is TRBJ2-7, the V gene TRBV11-2; D is ambiguous. The CDR3 is made up of 16 amino acids. Germline CDR1 SGHAT, CDR2 FQNNGV. With 4 bases removed from V and 0 bases from J, the gap between germline ends came to 16 bases. As DNA, the CDR3 is TGTGCCAGCAGCTCCCAAGGCCCAGGCGTCTCCTACGAGCAGTACTTC. The encoded protein is CASSSQGPGVSYEQYF.

This clonotype came up many times. V and J are TRBV12-3 or TRBV12-4 and TRBJ1-3, with D possibly matching TRBD1 (5 bases). This CDR3 comprises 14 residues. The V end was cut by 3 bases, the J end by 0 bases, with 6 bases between. The CDR3 nucleotides are TGTGCCAGCAGTTTTGGGACCTCTGGAAACACCATATATTTT. It encodes CASSFGTSGNTIYF.

The V and J genes are TRBV27 and TRBJ2-3; D uncertain. Trimming left V 8 bases short and J 4 bases short, with 16 bases between. Germline loops: CDR1 MNHEY, CDR2 SMNVEV (reference sequence). The CDR3 length is 14 residues. The CDR3 DNA follows: TGTGCCAGCCGCACAGTTAAGTACGCAGATACGCAGTATTTT. It is translated as CASRTVKYADTQYF.

The chain is built from TRBV10-2 and TRBJ1-1; D gene uncertain. The length of the CDR3 is 14 residues. The germline V gene has CDR1 WSHSY and CDR2 SAAADI. Between the trimmed V and J ends, which lost 7 bases and 1 base, there was a span of 13 bases. The CDR3 loop reads CASILGPANTEAFF. For the CDR3, the DNA is TGCGCCAGCATACTCGGGCCCGCGAACACTGAAGCTTTCTTT.

This clonotype was picked up many times. The chain couples TRBV27 to TRBJ1-1, with D possibly being TRBD1 (6 bases). The germline V gene has CDR1 MNHEY and CDR2 SMNVEV (reference sequence). The CDR3 extends over 12 amino acids. V dropped 10 bases and J dropped 6 bases, with 15 bases sitting between them. The CDR3 reads CAIIHGGAEAFF. The CDR3 nucleotides are TGTGCCATCATTCACGGGGGCGCTGAAGCTTTCTTT.

Ten or more counts support this clonotype. The rearrangement uses TRBV5-6 and TRBJ1-2; TRBD1 agrees at 9 bases. Germline V lookup: CDR1 SGHDT, CDR2 YYEEEE. The junction had 7 bases not matched to a gene; V was cut back by 4 bases and J by 3 bases. The CDR3 has 15 residues. The CDR3 protein is CASSVRTGAYYGYTF. CDR3 nucleotides: TGTGCCAGCAGCGTGAGGACAGGGGCGTACTATGGCTACACCTTC.

This clonotype showed up many times. V is TRBV3-1 and J is TRBJ1-2, with unresolved D. Between the trimmed V and J ends, which lost 3 bases and 1 base, there was a span of 6 bases. CDR3 length equals 13 residues. Germline CDR1 and CDR2: LGHDT and YNNKEL (reference sequence). CDR3 sequence: CASSQRINYGYTF. The CDR3 coding sequence is TGTGCCAGCAGCCAGCGAATTAACTATGGCTACACCTTC.

A few counts support this clonotype. An end of the junction does not agree with germline; a read error may underlie this. The V gene is TRBV18, the J gene TRBJ1-1; D may be TRBD1 (5 bases). Per the germline V gene, CDR1 is KGHSH and CDR2 is LQKENI. This CDR3 contains 16 residues. CDR3 sequence reads: CTSSQTDSGSVSEAFF. The CDR3 nucleotides are TGTACCAGCTCACAAACCGACAGCGGGTCTGTTTCTGAAGCTTTCTTT.

DNA for the CDR3: TGTGCCAGCAGCCCACTTCATCTCAGGGGGCCAGCTAATGAAAAACTGTTTTTT. Encoded protein: CASSPLHLRGPANEKLFF. V and J are TRBV9 and TRBJ1-4; 8 nucleotides line up with TRBD1. V trimming: 4 bases; J trimming: 3 bases; junction bases outside the gene matches: 14. Per the germline V gene, CDR1 is SGDLS and CDR2 is YYNGEE. The CDR3 totals 18 residues.

This clonotype was recorded many times. This chain connects TRBV11-2 to TRBJ2-5; TRBD2 is a possible D gene (6 bases). Germline V CDR1 and CDR2: SGHAT, FQNNGV. This CDR3 comprises 15 residues. The germline V and J ends were trimmed by 6 bases and 3 bases, with 17 bases remaining between them. The CDR3 DNA sequence: TGTGCCAGCAGTCGCGTCGTCGGGGGAAAAGAGACCCAGTACTTC. It encodes CASSRVVGGKETQYF.

This clonotype was recorded at least ten times. The genes are TRBV7-2 and TRBJ2-1, with 8 nucleotides matching TRBD2. CDR3 length: 14 residues. V shed 10 bases and J 7 bases; nucleotides not matched to a gene: 12. Germline V gives CDR1 SGHTA, CDR2 FQGNSA. The CDR3 loop is CANSRGEGPNEQFF. CDR3 nucleotide sequence: TGTGCCAACTCGCGGGGGGAGGGCCCGAATGAGCAGTTCTTC.

This clonotype was observed at least ten times. This rearrangement joins TRBV12-3 or TRBV12-4 to TRBJ1-5, with no clear D. The CDR3 sequence is 13 residues long. Trimming shortened V by 7 bases and J by 7 bases, and 14 bases separated the two germline ends. The chain's CDR3 is CASTPGAGQPQHF. The CDR3 nucleotides are TGTGCCAGCACCCCTGGCGCCGGACAGCCCCAGCATTTT.

This clonotype was detected a few times. The chain carries TRBV5-1 and TRBJ2-7; perhaps TRBD1 as D (5 bases). This CDR3 comprises 14 residues. Germline lookup yields CDR1 SGHRS and CDR2 YFSETQ. V dropped 3 bases and J dropped 3 bases, with 13 bases sitting between them. The CDR3 nucleotides read TGCGCCAGCAGCTCAGGGAACCAAATCTACGAGCAGTACTTC. It codes for CASSSGNQIYEQYF.

The chain recombines TRBV10-2 with TRBJ1-2; no reliable D call. This CDR3 contains 15 residues. Germline CDR1 and CDR2: WSHSY and SAAADI. V was trimmed by 1 base and J by 0 bases, leaving 9 bases between them. The CDR3 DNA sequence: TGCGCCAGCAGTGAGTATAGGCTCACTAACTATGGCTACACCTTC. Amino acids: CASSEYRLTNYGYTF.

There are a few counts of this clonotype. The V and J genes are TRBV6-5 and TRBJ2-3, with 9 bases lining up with TRBD1. CDR1 is MNHEY and CDR2 is SVGAGI in the germline V gene. Trimming at V came to 4 bases and at J to 1 base, leaving 3 bases not matched to a gene. CDR3 length: 15 amino acids. The DNA of the CDR3 is TGTGCCAGCAGTTTCCGGACAGGGGGCACAGATACGCAGTATTTT. Translating gives CASSFRTGGTDTQYF.

V usage is TRBV29-1 and J usage is TRBJ2-5, with 10 bases identical to TRBD2. Germline values: CDR1 SQVTM, CDR2 ANQGSEA. CDR3 size: 12 residues. The trim removed 6 bases at V and 5 bases at J, leaving 3 bases unmatched. The CDR3: CSVFSGRETQYF. DNA of the CDR3: TGCAGCGTGTTTAGCGGGAGGGAGACCCAGTACTTC.

J is TRBJ1-2 and V is TRBV28; 8 bases agree with TRBD1. The CDR3 has 15 residues. V lost 6 bases and J lost 5; bases outside the gene matches: 11. Germline V gene lookup returns CDR1 MDHEN and CDR2 SYDVKM. In DNA, the CDR3 is TGTGCCAGCAGAAACCCCGGACAGGGCCAATATGGCTACACCTTC. It translates to CASRNPGQGQYGYTF.

This clonotype was seen ten or more times. The chain has TRBV3-1 and TRBJ2-3; 7 nucleotides align to TRBD1. Germline trimming cut 4 bases from V and 10 bases from J; bases unmatched to any gene: 5. From germline, CDR1 is LGHDT and CDR2 YNNKEL (reference sequence). The CDR3 loop spans 12 amino acids. DNA for the CDR3: TGTGCCAGCAGCCTCTCCGGGACAGCGCAGTATTTT. Translation: CASSLSGTAQYF.

The V and J genes are TRBV6-1 and TRBJ2-1, with D possibly matching TRBD2 (6 bases). With 8 bases removed from V and 4 bases from J, the gap between germline ends came to 15 bases. The CDR3 is 14 residues long. CDR1 is MNHNS and CDR2 is SASEGT in the germline V gene. CDR3 nucleotide sequence: TGTGCCAGCGTTCCGGGACTCCTATACAATGAGCAGTTCTTC. It is translated as CASVPGLLYNEQFF.

The genes are TRBV25-1 and TRBJ2-5; a weak D match, TRBD2 (6 bases). V lost 1 base and J 4 bases, leaving 10 bases between the germline ends. The CDR3 length is 14 residues. Germline V gene data show CDR1 as MGHDK and CDR2 as SYGVNS. In DNA, the CDR3 is TGTGCCAGCAGTGAATCCGGGGGAGCAGAGACCCAGTACTTC. Protein product: CASSESGGAETQYF.